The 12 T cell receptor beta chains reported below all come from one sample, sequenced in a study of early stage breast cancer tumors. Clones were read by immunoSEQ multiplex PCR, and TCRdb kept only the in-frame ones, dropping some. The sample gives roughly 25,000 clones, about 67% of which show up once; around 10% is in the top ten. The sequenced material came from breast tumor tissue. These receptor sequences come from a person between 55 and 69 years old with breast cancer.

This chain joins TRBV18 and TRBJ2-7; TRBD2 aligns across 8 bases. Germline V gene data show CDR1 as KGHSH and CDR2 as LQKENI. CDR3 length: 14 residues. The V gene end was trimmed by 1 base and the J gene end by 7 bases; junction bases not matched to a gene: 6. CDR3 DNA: TGTGCCAGCTCACCACTCGGGAGGGCCGAAGAGCAGTACTTC. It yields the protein CASSPLGRAEEQYF.

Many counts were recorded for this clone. CDR3 coding DNA: TGTGCCAGCAGCCCGGGACAGGGGTTCAATCAGCCCCAGCATTTT. This sequence encodes CASSPGQGFNQPQHF. V is TRBV6-5 and J is TRBJ1-5, with TRBD1 matching over 10 bases. Germline CDR1 MNHEY, CDR2 SVGAGI. The length of the CDR3 is 15 residues. Trimming took 6 bases from V and 3 from J; bases not matched to a gene: 5.

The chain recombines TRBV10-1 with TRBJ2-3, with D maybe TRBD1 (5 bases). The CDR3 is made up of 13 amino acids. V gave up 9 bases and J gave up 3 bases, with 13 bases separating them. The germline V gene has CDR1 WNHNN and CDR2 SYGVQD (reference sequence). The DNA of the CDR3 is TGCGCCAGACGCCGACAGAATACAGATACGCAGTATTTT. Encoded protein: CARRRQNTDTQYF.

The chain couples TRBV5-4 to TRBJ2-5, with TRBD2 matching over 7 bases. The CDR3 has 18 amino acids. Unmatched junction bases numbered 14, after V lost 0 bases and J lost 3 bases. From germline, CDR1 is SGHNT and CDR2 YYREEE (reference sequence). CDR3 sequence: CASSLGLRSSGNKETQYF. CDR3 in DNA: TGTGCCAGCAGCTTGGGGCTGAGGTCTAGCGGTAATAAAGAGACCCAGTACTTC.

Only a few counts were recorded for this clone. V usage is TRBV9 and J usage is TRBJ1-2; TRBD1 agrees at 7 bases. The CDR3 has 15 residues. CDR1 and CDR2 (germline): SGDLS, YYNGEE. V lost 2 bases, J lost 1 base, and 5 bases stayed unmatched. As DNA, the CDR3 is TGTGCCAGCAGCGTGGCGACAGGGAGTAACTATGGCTACACCTTC. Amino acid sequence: CASSVATGSNYGYTF.

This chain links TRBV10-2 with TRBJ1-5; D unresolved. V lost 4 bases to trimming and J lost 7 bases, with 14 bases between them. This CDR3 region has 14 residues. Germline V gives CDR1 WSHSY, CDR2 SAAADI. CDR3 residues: CASSGREGGQPQHF. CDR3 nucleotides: TGCGCCAGCAGTGGCCGGGAGGGTGGACAGCCCCAGCATTTT.

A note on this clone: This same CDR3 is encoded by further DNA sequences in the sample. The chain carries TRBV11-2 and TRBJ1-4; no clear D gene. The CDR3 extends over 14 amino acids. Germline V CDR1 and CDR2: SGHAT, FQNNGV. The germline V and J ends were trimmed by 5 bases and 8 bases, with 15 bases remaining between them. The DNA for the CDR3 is TGTGCCAGCAGCCCCAGGTGGGGAGGCGAAAAACTGTTTTTT. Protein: CASSPRWGGEKLFF.

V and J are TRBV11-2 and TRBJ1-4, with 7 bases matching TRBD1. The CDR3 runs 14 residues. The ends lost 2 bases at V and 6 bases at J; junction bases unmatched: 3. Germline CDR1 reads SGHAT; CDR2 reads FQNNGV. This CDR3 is CASSLPGGHEKLFF. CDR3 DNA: TGTGCCAGCAGCTTACCAGGGGGACATGAAAAACTGTTTTTT.

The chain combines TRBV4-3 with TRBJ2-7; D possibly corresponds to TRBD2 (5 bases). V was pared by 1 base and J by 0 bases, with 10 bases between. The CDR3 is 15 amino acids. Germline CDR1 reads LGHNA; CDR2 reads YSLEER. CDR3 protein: CASSQGADNSYEQYF. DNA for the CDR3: TGCGCCAGCAGCCAAGGAGCGGATAACTCCTACGAGCAGTACTTC.

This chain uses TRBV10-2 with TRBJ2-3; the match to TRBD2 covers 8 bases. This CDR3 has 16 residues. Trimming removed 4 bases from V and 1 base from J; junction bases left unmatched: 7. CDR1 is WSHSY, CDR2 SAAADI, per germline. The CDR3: CASSGWREEGTDTQYF. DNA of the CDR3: TGCGCCAGCAGTGGGTGGCGGGAGGAGGGCACAGATACGCAGTATTTT.

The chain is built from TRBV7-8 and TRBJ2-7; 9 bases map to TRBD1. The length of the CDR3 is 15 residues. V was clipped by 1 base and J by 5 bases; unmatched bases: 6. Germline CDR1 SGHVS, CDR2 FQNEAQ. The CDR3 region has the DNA TGTGCCAGCAGCTTAGGCGGGACAGGGTTTCACGAGCAGTACTTC. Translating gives CASSLGGTGFHEQYF.

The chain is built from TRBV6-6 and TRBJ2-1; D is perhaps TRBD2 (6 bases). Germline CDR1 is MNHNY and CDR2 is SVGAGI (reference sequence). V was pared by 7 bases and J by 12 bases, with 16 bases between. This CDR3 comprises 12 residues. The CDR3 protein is CASTPAGGTQFF. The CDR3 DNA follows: TGTGCCAGCACACCCGCCGGGGGTACGCAGTTCTTC.